This T cell receptor beta chain was recorded in a study of T cell repertoires in cytomegalovirus infection. Background on the study: It was recently identified HLA-C-restricted and well-studied HLA-B-restricted CMV epitopes that the study used. Both CMV infection and a matching HLA type were indicated by public TCR beta signatures.

Germline-derived CDR1 and CDR2 are SGHTA and FQGNSA. The CDR3 contains 13 residues. The V and J ends lost 5 bases and 4 bases respectively, with 12 bases between them. This clonotype was seen only a few times. Its specificity is not known. MiXCR was run by TCRdb on the reads, yielding one entry per CDR3 protein. The sample comprises approximately 50,000 distinct CDR3 sequences, about 18% of which are singletons, and 80% rests with the top ten. This receptor was obtained from a human donor in good health (CMV status not recorded). Some clones in this sample may be carry-over from other donors' samples. The chain carries TRBV7-2 and TRBJ2-7, with D hard to call. The sample was CD8+ T cells from cultured PBMCs, taken from culture after CMV antigen stimulation. This CDR3 is CASSALTEYEQYF. DNA for the CDR3: TGTGCCAGCAGCGCCTTGACCGAATACGAGCAGTACTTC.